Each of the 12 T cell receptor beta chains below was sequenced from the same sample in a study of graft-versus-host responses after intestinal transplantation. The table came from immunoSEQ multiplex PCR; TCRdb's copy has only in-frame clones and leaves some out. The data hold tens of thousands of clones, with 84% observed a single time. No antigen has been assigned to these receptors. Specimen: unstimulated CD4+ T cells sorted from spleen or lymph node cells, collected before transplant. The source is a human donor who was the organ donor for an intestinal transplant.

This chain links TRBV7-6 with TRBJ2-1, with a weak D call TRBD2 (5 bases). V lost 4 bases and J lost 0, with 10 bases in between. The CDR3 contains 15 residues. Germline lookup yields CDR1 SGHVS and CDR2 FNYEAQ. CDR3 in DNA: TGTGCCAGCAGCTCAGCGGTGAGCTCCTACAATGAGCAGTTCTTC. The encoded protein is CASSSAVSSYNEQFF.

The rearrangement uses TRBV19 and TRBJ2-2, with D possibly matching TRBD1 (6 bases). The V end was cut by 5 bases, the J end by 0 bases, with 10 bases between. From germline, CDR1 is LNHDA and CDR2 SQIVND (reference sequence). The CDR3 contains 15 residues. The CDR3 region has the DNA TGTGCCAGTAGTTTGACAGGATCGAACACCGGGGAGCTGTTTTTT. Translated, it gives CASSLTGSNTGELFF.

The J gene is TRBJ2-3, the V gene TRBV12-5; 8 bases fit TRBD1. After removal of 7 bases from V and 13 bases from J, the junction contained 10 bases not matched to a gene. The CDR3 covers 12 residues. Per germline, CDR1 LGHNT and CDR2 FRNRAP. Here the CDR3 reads CASALPQGQEYF. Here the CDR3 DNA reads TGTGCTAGTGCCCTACCCCAGGGACAGGAGTATTTT.

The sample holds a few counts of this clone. The CDR3 coding sequence is TGTGCCAGCAGCCGATCGGACAAAAATGAGCAGTTCTTC. This sequence encodes CASSRSDKNEQFF. V is TRBV7-8 and J is TRBJ2-1, with D tentatively TRBD1 (5 bases). CDR1 and CDR2 from the germline V gene are SGHVS and FQNEAQ. This CDR3 has 13 amino acids. Trimming pared 5 bases from V and 7 bases from J, leaving 12 bases between.

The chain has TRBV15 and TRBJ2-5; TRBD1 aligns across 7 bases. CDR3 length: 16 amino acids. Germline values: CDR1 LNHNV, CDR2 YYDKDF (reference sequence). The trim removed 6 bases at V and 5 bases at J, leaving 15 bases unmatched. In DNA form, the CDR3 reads TGTGCCACCAGAGGCGCCGTAGGGGGCCGTGGGGAGACCCAGTACTTC. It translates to CATRGAVGGRGETQYF.

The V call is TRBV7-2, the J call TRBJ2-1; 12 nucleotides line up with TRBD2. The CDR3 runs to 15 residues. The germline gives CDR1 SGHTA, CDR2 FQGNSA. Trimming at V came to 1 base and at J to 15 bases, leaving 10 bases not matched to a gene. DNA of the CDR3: TGTGCCAGCAGCTTAGGTGACCTAGCGGGGGGGCGTAGGTTCTTC. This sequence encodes CASSLGDLAGGRRFF. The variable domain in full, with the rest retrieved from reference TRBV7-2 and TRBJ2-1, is GAGVSQSPSNKVTEKGKDVELRCDPISGHTALYWYRQSLGQGLEFLIYFQGNSAPDKSGLPSDRFSAERTGGSVSTLTIQRTQQEDSAVYLCASSLGDLAGGRRFFGPGTRLTVL.

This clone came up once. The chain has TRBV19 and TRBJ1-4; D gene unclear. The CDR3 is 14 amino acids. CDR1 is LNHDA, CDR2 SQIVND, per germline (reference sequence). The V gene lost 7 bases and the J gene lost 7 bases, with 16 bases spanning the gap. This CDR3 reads CASTLSGLGEKLFF. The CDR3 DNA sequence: TGTGCCAGTACCCTCAGCGGGCTTGGTGAAAAACTGTTTTTT.

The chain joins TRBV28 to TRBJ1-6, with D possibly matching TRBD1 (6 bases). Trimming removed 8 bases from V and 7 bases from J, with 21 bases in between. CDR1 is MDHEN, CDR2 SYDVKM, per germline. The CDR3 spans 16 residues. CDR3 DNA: TGTGCCAGCTCTTCGGGGGGCGCGTCAATCAATTCACCCCTCCACTTT. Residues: CASSSGGASINSPLHF.

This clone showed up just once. CDR3 region: CASRAMAGAFF. CDR3 in DNA: TGTGCCAGCAGGGCAATGGCGGGGGCTTTCTTT. The gene calls are TRBV6-1 and TRBJ1-1; D gene uncertain. Germline-derived CDR1 and CDR2 are MNHNS and SASEGT. Trimming left V 6 bases short and J 11 bases short, with 13 bases between. This CDR3 has 11 amino acids.

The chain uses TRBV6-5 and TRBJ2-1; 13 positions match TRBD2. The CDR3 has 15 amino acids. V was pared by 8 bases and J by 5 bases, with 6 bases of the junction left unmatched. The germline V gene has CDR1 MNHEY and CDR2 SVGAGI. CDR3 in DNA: TGTGCCAGCCGCCTACTAGCGGGGGGGAACAATGAGCAGTTCTTC. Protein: CASRLLAGGNNEQFF.

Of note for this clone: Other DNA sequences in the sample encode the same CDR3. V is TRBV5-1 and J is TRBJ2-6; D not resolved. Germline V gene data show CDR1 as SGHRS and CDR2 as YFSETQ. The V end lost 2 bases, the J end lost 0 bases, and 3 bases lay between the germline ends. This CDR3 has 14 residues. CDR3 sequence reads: CASSFNSGANVLTF. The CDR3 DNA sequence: TGCGCCAGCAGCTTCAACTCTGGGGCCAACGTCCTGACTTTC.

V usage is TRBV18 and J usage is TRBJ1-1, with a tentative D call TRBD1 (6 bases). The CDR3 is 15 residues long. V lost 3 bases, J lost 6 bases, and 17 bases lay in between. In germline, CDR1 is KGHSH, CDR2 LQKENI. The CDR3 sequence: CASSPKNRVEAEAFF. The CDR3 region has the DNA TGTGCCAGCTCACCCAAAAACAGGGTTGAAGCTGAAGCTTTCTTT.